A selection of T cell receptor beta chains follows, all from one sample in a study of Graves' ophthalmopathy and Graves' hyperthyroidism. TCRdb reprocessed the multiplex PCR reads via MiXCR and lists one record per CDR3 protein. The sample records some 750,000 distinct CDR3 sequences, 40% being singletons. The sample consisted of peripheral blood. Receptor source: an adult man with Graves' ophthalmopathy. Both conserved end residues are part of each CDR3. Each record gives: D gene, clone size, V gene, J gene, CDR3 DNA, CDR3 protein. The D gene is left open where the match is weak. Clone size is given for some rows only: seen once, a few or many times, or a class if the clone is expanded.

D: -
size: -
V: TRBV2
J: TRBJ2-1
DNA: TGTGCCAGCAGTGAGACAGGTGGGAATGAGCAGTTCTTC
CDR3: CASSETGGNEQFF

D: -
size: -
V: TRBV12-3/TRBV12-4
J: TRBJ1-2
DNA: TGTGCCAGCAGCCCTCCCGGGGGGGCGTTCGATGGCTACACCTTC
CDR3: CASSPPGGAFDGYTF

D: TRBD1
size: few
V: TRBV6-6
J: TRBJ1-2
DNA: TGTGCCAGCAGTGAAGCGCTGGGACAGTCTGGCTACACCTTC
CDR3: CASSEALGQSGYTF

D: -
size: few
V: TRBV11-2
J: TRBJ2-5
DNA: TGTGCCAGCAGCTTAGCAGGCCAGAAGAGAACCCAGTACTTC
CDR3: CASSLAGQKRTQYF

D: TRBD1
size: many
V: TRBV7-2
J: TRBJ2-7
DNA: TGTGCCAGCAGCTTAGAGGCAGGGGGATCGTACGAGCAGTACTTC
CDR3: CASSLEAGGSYEQYF

D: TRBD1
size: -
V: TRBV10-3
J: TRBJ1-2
DNA: TGTGCCATCAGTGAGACGACCGTGGGGACAGTAAACTATGGCTACACCTTC
CDR3: CAISETTVGTVNYGYTF

D: TRBD1
size: -
V: TRBV7-8
J: TRBJ1-2
DNA: TGTGCCAGCAGCGATCGGACAGGGGACCATGGCTACACCTTC
CDR3: CASSDRTGDHGYTF

D: -
size: -
V: TRBV2
J: TRBJ1-2
DNA: TGTGCCAGCAGGACTAGCGGGGGCTACACCTTC
CDR3: CASRTSGGYTF

D: TRBD1
size: -
V: TRBV7-8
J: TRBJ2-5
DNA: TGTGCCAGCACCAAGACAGGGAATGAAGAGACCCAGTACTTC
CDR3: CASTKTGNEETQYF

D: TRBD1
size: many
V: TRBV10-3
J: TRBJ1-2
DNA: TGTGCCAGCAGTGGACAGGGTGGCTACACCTTC
CDR3: CASSGQGGYTF

D: TRBD1
size: many
V: TRBV10-3
J: TRBJ2-7
DNA: TGTGCCATCAGGCTAGACAGGGGGCACGAGCAGTACTTC
CDR3: CAIRLDRGHEQYF

D: -
size: few
V: TRBV6-6
J: TRBJ2-5
DNA: TGTGCCAGCAGTTATTTACAGGCTCAAGAGACCCAGTACTTC
CDR3: CASSYLQAQETQYF

D: TRBD1
size: once
V: TRBV19
J: TRBJ1-5
DNA: TGTGCCAGCGCAGGGGGGGGTCAGCCCCAGCATTTT
CDR3: CASAGGGQPQHF

D: -
size: few
V: TRBV11-2
J: TRBJ1-6
DNA: TGTGCCAGCAGTTACGCTCCGGGGACTGGGGCCGGGAGGGATTCACCCCTCCACTTT
CDR3: CASSYAPGTGAGRDSPLHF

D: -
size: once
V: TRBV20-1
J: TRBJ1-6
DNA: TGCAGTGCTAGAGAGGTCGGACAGAATAATTCACCCCTCCACTTT
CDR3: CSAREVGQNNSPLHF

D: -
size: -
V: TRBV7-9
J: TRBJ2-2
DNA: TGTGCCAGCAGCCCAGGTTTCTTGGTTCGTGGGGAGCTGTTTTTT
CDR3: CASSPGFLVRGELFF

D: -
size: -
V: TRBV10-3
J: TRBJ2-7
DNA: TGTGCCAGCAGTCCAATTGCAGGGATCCACGAGCAGTACTTC
CDR3: CASSPIAGIHEQYF

D: TRBD1
size: once
V: TRBV19
J: TRBJ1-1
DNA: TGTGCCACAAGACAGGGAGCCGCTGAAGCTTTCTTT
CDR3: CATRQGAAEAFF

D: -
size: few
V: TRBV9
J: TRBJ2-7
DNA: TGTGCCAGCAGCTTGGCTCGGCCCCTCGAGCAGTACTTC
CDR3: CASSLARPLEQYF

D: -
size: once
V: TRBV30
J: TRBJ1-2
DNA: TGTGCCTGGAGGAGACAGCTTGACAGCACCTTC
CDR3: CAWRRQLDSTF

D: -
size: -
V: TRBV29-1
J: TRBJ2-5
DNA: TGCAGCTTGGGGGCCCGGGAGACCCAGTACTTC
CDR3: CSLGARETQYF

D: -
size: -
V: TRBV5-4
J: TRBJ2-7
DNA: TGTGCCAGCACCTCATCCGAGGGGGTTGAGCAGTACTTC
CDR3: CASTSSEGVEQYF

D: TRBD2
size: few
V: TRBV20-1
J: TRBJ2-2
DNA: TGCAGTGCTTCCCCGGGACTAGCGGGAGGAAGCGGGGAGCTGTTTTTT
CDR3: CSASPGLAGGSGELFF

D: -
size: once
V: TRBV29-1
J: TRBJ1-1
DNA: TGCAGCCGTCAGGGTCTTCACACTGAAGCTTTCTTT
CDR3: CSRQGLHTEAFF

D: TRBD1
size: -
V: TRBV2
J: TRBJ2-5
DNA: TGTGCCAGCAGGGGGACAGGTCGGGATGCCGGGTACTTC
CDR3: CASRGTGRDAGYF

D: -
size: -
V: TRBV11-2
J: TRBJ2-5
DNA: TGTGCCAGCAGCTTACGGCGGCCCCAAGAGACCCAGTACTTC
CDR3: CASSLRRPQETQYF

D: -
size: -
V: TRBV25-1
J: TRBJ1-6
DNA: TGTGCCAGTTTCAGGGCCTGGAATAATTCACCCCTCCACTTT
CDR3: CASFRAWNNSPLHF

D: -
size: -
V: TRBV20-1
J: TRBJ1-5
DNA: TGCAGTGCTGGGGGCGCGCGGGGAGGGAGCAATCAGCCCCAGCATTTT
CDR3: CSAGGARGGSNQPQHF

D: -
size: -
V: TRBV10-3
J: TRBJ2-5
DNA: TGTGCCATCAGTGATCCTAGCGTTGGGACAGCCAAAGAGACCCAGTACTTC
CDR3: CAISDPSVGTAKETQYF

D: TRBD2
size: many
V: TRBV24-1
J: TRBJ2-5
DNA: TGTGCCACCAGTGAAGGACTAGCGGGCGAGACCCAGTACTTC
CDR3: CATSEGLAGETQYF

D: TRBD1
size: -
V: TRBV7-9
J: TRBJ2-7
DNA: TGTGCCAGCAGCTTGGACAGGGGGGGGAACGAGCAGTACTTC
CDR3: CASSLDRGGNEQYF

D: -
size: once
V: TRBV7-7
J: TRBJ2-5
DNA: TGTGCTAGCAGCTCAACAACAGGGACCCAAGAGACCCAGTACTTC
CDR3: CASSSTTGTQETQYF

D: TRBD2
size: -
V: TRBV2
J: TRBJ2-7
DNA: TGTGCCAGCAGGAAAACTAGCGGCTACGAGCAGTACTTC
CDR3: CASRKTSGYEQYF

D: -
size: many
V: TRBV14
J: TRBJ1-2
DNA: TGTGCCAGCAGCCAAGATCGTCAAGGGGAAATCTATGGCTACACCTTC
CDR3: CASSQDRQGEIYGYTF

D: -
size: -
V: TRBV7-9
J: TRBJ1-5
DNA: TGTGCCAGCAGCTTAGGTTCAGGGAGGAATCAGCCCCAGCATTTT
CDR3: CASSLGSGRNQPQHF

D: TRBD1
size: few
V: TRBV14
J: TRBJ1-2
DNA: TGTGCCAGCAGCCAAAACAGGGGGTTGGCCTATGGCTACACCTTC
CDR3: CASSQNRGLAYGYTF

D: -
size: many
V: TRBV12-3/TRBV12-4
J: TRBJ1-4
DNA: TGTGCCAGCAGGTTGCATCGGGGCGGGAATGAAAAACTGTTTTTT
CDR3: CASRLHRGGNEKLFF

D: -
size: -
V: TRBV7-9
J: TRBJ2-2
DNA: TGTGCCAGCAGCCCAGTAGGGGGGGCGAACACCGGGGAGCTGTTTTTT
CDR3: CASSPVGGANTGELFF

D: -
size: -
V: TRBV7-9
J: TRBJ1-5
DNA: TGTGCCAGCAGCTTTGGGGGGCTCTATCAGCCCCAGCATTTT
CDR3: CASSFGGLYQPQHF

D: -
size: -
V: TRBV10-3
J: TRBJ1-5
DNA: TGTGCCAGCAGTGCAAAGACAGTGACTAGCAATCAGCCCCAGCATTTT
CDR3: CASSAKTVTSNQPQHF

D: -
size: few
V: TRBV9
J: TRBJ2-6
DNA: TGTGCCAGCAGCGTAGACAGGAAATCTGGGGCCAACGTCCTGACTTTC
CDR3: CASSVDRKSGANVLTF

D: TRBD1
size: -
V: TRBV20-1
J: TRBJ2-7
DNA: TGCAGTGCAGGGGGCCCGGGTTCTGACTATTACGAGCAGTACTTC
CDR3: CSAGGPGSDYYEQYF

D: -
size: many
V: TRBV29-1
J: TRBJ1-4
DNA: TGCAGCGTTGATTCTTGGGGTAAACTGTTTTTT
CDR3: CSVDSWGKLFF

D: -
size: -
V: TRBV6-5
J: TRBJ1-6
DNA: TGTGCCAGCAGTCAACAACAGGGTAGGGATTCACCCCTCCACTTT
CDR3: CASSQQQGRDSPLHF